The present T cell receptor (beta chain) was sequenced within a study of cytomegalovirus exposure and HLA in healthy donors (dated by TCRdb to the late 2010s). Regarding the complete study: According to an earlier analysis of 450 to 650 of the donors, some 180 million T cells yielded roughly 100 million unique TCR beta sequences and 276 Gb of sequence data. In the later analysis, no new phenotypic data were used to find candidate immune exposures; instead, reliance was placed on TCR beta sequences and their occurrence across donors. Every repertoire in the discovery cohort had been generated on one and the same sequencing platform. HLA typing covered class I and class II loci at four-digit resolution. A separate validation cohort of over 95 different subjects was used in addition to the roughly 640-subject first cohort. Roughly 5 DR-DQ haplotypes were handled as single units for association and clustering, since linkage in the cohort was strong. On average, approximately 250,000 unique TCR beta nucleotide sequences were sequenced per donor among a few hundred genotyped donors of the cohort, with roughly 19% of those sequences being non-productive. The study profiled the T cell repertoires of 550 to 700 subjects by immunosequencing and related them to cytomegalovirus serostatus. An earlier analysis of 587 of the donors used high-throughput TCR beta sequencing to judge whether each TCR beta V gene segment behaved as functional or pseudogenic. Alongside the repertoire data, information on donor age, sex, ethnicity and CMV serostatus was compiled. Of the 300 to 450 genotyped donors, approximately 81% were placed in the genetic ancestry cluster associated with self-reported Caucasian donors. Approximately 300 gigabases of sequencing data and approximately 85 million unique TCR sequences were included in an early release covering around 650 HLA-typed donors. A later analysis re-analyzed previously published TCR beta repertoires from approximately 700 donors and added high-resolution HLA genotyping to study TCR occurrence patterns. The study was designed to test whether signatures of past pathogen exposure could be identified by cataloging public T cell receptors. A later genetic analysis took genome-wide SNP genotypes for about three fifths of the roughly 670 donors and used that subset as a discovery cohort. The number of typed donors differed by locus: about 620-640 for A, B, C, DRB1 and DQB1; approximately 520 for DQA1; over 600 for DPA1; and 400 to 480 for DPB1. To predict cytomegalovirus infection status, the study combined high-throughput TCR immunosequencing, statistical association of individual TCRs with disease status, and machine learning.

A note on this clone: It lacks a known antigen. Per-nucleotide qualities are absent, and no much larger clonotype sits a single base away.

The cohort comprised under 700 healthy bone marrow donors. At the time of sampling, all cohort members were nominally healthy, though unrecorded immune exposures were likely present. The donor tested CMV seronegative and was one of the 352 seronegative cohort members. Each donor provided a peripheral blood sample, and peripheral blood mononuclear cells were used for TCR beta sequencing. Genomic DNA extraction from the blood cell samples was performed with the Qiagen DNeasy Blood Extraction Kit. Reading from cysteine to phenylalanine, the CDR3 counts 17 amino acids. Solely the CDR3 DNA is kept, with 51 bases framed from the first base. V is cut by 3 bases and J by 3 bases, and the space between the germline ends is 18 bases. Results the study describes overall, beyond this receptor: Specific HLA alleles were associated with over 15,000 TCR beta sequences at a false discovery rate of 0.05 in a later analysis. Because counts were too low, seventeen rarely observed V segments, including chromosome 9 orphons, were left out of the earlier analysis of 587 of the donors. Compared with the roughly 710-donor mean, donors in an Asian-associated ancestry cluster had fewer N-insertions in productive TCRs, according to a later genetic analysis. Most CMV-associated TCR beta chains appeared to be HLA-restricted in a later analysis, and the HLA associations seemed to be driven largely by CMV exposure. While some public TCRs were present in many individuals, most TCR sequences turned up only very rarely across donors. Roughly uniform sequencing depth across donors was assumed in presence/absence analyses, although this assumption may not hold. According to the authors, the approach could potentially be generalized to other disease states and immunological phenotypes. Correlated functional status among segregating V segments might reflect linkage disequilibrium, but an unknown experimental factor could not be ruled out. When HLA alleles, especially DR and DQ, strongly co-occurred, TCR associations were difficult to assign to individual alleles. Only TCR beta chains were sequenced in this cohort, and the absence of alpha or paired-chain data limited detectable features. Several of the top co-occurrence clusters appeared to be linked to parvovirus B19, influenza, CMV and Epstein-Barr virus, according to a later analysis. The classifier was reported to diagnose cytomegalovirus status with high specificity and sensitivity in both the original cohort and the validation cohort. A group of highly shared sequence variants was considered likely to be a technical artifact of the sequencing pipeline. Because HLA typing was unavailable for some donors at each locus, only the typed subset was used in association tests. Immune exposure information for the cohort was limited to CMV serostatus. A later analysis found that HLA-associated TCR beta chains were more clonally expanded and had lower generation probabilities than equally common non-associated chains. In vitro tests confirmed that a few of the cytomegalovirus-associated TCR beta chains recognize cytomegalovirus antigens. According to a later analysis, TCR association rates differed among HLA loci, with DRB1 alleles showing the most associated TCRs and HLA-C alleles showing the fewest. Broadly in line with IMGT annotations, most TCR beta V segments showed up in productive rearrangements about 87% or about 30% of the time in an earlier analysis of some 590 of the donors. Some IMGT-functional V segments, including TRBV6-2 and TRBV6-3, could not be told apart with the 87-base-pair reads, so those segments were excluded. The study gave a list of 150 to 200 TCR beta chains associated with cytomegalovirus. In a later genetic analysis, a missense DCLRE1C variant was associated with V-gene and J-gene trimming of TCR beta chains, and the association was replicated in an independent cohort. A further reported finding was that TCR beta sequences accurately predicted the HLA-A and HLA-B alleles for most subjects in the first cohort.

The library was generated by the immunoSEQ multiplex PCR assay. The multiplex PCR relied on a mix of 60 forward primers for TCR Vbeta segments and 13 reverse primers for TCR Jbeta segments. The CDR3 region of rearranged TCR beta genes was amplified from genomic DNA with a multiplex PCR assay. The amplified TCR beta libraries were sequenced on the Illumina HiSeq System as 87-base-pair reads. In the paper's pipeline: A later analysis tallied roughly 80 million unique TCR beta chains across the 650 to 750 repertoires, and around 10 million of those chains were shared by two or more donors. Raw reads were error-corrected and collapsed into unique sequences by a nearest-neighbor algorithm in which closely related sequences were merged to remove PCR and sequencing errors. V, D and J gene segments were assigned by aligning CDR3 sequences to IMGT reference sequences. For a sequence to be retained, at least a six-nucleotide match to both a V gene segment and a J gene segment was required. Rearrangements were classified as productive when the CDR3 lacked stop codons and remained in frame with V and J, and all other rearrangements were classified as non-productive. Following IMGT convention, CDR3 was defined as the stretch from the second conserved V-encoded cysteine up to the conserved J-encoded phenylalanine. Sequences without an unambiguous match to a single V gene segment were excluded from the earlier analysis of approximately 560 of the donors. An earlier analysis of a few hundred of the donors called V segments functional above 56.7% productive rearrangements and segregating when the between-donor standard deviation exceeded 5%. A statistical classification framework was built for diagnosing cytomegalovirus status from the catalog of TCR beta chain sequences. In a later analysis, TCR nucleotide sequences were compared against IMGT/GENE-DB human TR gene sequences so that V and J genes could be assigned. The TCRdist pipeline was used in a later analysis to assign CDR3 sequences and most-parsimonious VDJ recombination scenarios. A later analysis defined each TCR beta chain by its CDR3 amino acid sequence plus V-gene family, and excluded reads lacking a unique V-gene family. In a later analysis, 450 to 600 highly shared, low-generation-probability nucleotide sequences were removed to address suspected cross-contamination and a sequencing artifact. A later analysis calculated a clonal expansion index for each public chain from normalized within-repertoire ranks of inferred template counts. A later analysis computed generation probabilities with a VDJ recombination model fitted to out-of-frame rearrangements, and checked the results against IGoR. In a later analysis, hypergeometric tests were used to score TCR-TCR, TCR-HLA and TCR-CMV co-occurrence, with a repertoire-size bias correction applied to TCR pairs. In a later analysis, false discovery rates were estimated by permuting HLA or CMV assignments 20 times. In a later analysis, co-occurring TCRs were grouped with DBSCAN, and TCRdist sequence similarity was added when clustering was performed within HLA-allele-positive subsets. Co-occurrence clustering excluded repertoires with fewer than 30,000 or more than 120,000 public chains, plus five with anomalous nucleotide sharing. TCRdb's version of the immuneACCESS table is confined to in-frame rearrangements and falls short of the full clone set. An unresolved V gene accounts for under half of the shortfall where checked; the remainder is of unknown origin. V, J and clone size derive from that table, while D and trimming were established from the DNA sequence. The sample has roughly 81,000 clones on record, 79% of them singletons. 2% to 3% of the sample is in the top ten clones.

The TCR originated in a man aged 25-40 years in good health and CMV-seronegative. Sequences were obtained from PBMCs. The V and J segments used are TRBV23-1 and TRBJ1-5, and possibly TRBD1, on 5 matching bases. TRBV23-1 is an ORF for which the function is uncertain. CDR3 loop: CASSHRWTKGFNQPQHF. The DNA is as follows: TGCGCCAGCAGTCACCGGTGGACAAAGGGGTTCAATCAGCCCCAGCATTTT.